A single sample gave rise to the 14 T cell receptor beta chains below, sequenced in a study of blood T cell repertoires in COVID-19. Assay used: immunoSEQ multiplex PCR; TCRdb lists only in-frame clones, some missing. Of 16,000 or so clones in the sample, about 87% were seen once. The sample consisted of peripheral blood. These receptors originate from a human donor in a cohort sampled during active COVID-19.

The J gene is TRBJ1-4, the V gene TRBV6-5; 7 bases map to TRBD1. The CDR3 totals 12 residues. Germline V lookup: CDR1 MNHEY, CDR2 SVGAGI. With V trimmed by 6 bases and J by 8 bases, 3 bases remained unmatched. CDR3 protein: CASREGQEKLFF. As DNA, the CDR3 is TGTGCCAGCAGAGAGGGACAGGAAAAACTGTTTTTT.

The chain links TRBV7-6 to TRBJ2-5; D is possibly TRBD1 (5 bases). V lost 2 bases and J lost 4, with 17 bases in between. There are 16 residues in the CDR3. Germline V gene sequence: CDR1 SGHVS, CDR2 FNYEAQ. CDR3 bases: TGTGCCAGCAGCTTAATAAGGGCCTCCCAGGGAGAGACCCAGTACTTC. Translating it yields CASSLIRASQGETQYF.

The chain uses TRBV6-5 and TRBJ1-5; D is unresolved. CDR3 size: 15 residues. Germline V gene data show CDR1 as MNHEY and CDR2 as SVGAGI. The ends were cut back, 0 bases at V and 5 bases at J, with 11 bases in the middle. The CDR3 spells CASSYSRKRDQPQHF. In DNA form, the CDR3 reads TGTGCCAGCAGTTACTCTAGGAAGAGGGATCAGCCCCAGCATTTT.

J is TRBJ2-3 and V is TRBV11-2, with 11 nucleotides matching TRBD2. The CDR3 is made up of 16 amino acids. Losses at the gene ends were 5 bases for V and 0 bases for J; bases not matched to a gene: 4. Germline V gene sequence: CDR1 SGHAT, CDR2 FQNNGV. CDR3 bases: TGTGCCAGCAGCATAGCGGGGGGGCGGAGCACAGATACGCAGTATTTT. Residues: CASSIAGGRSTDTQYF.

V and J are TRBV29-1 and TRBJ2-7; no clear D. The length of the CDR3 is 13 residues. Germline V gives CDR1 SQVTM, CDR2 ANQGSEA. Trimming took 0 bases from V and 4 from J, leaving 10 bases between them. The CDR3 sequence is CSVEDSQRYEQYF. In nucleotides, the CDR3 is TGCAGCGTTGAAGATTCACAGAGATACGAGCAGTACTTC.

The V and J genes are TRBV27 and TRBJ2-7; no definite D call. Trimming cost V 3 bases and J 1 base, with 13 bases left between them. CDR1 and CDR2 (germline): MNHEY, SMNVEV (reference sequence). This CDR3 has 15 amino acids. CDR3 nucleotide sequence: TGTGCCAGCAGTTTCGGGTCCGGCAGATCCTACGAGCAGTACTTC. This gives the protein CASSFGSGRSYEQYF.

The CDR3 DNA reads as TGTGCCAGCAGCCCGATTGGGACAGTTGGGGCCAACGTCCTGACTTTC. Encoded protein: CASSPIGTVGANVLTF. This chain joins TRBV7-2 and TRBJ2-6, with 7 bases aligning to TRBD1. CDR3 length: 16 amino acids. The V gene's germline CDR1 is SGHTA and CDR2 FQGNSA. Germline trimming cut 5 bases from V and 3 bases from J; bases unmatched to any gene: 7.

This sequence joins TRBV11-3 and TRBJ1-2; D is ambiguous. CDR3 length: 14 residues. Germline V gene sequence: CDR1 SGHNT, CDR2 YENEEA. V lost 5 bases and J 6 bases, leaving 16 bases between the germline ends. CDR3 region: CASSRSESNDGYTF. The CDR3 DNA is TGTGCCAGCAGCAGGAGCGAGTCGAACGATGGCTACACCTTC. Full variable domain (missing parts from reference TRBV11-3 and TRBJ1-2): EAGVVQSPRYKIIEKKQPVAFWCNPISGHNTLYWYLQNLGQGPELLIRYENEEAVDDSQLPKDRFSAERLKGVDSTLKIQPAELGDSAVYLCASSRSESNDGYTFGSGTRLTVV.

The chain employs TRBV10-3 and TRBJ1-1, with TRBD1 matching 9 bases. The CDR3 has 16 residues. V lost 5 bases, J lost 1 base, and 8 bases stayed unmatched. CDR1 is ENHRY and CDR2 is SYGVKD in the germline V gene. CDR3 sequence: CAISPGQGMGNTEAFF. The CDR3 region has the DNA TGTGCCATCAGTCCCGGACAGGGGATGGGGAACACTGAAGCTTTCTTT.

V is TRBV18 and J is TRBJ1-6, with 7 bases that match TRBD1. The CDR3 consists of 18 residues. CDR1 KGHSH and CDR2 LQKENI come from the germline V gene. The V segment lost 5 bases and the J segment 4 bases; nucleotides outside the gene matches: 14. CDR3: CASSDQGGQRRYNSPLHF. Here the CDR3 DNA reads TGTGCCAGCTCAGACCAGGGGGGCCAGCGGCGATATAATTCACCCCTCCACTTT.

This chain links TRBV7-2 with TRBJ2-3; D possibly corresponds to TRBD1 (6 bases). The CDR3 has 16 residues. V was shortened by 4 bases and J by 0 bases, with 14 bases between the two germline ends. CDR1 and CDR2 from the germline V gene are SGHTA and FQGNSA. This chain's CDR3 is CASSWNQGSSTDTQYF. CDR3 bases: TGTGCCAGCAGCTGGAATCAGGGGAGTAGCACAGATACGCAGTATTTT.

The chain uses TRBV11-2 and TRBJ2-3; D is uncertain. The ends were cut back, 2 bases at V and 2 bases at J, with 23 bases in the middle. Germline V gives CDR1 SGHAT, CDR2 FQNNGV. The CDR3 spans 19 residues. The CDR3 protein is CASSLTHRIMAHYTDTQYF. CDR3 bases: TGTGCCAGCAGCTTAACACATAGGATAATGGCACACTACACAGATACGCAGTATTTT.

V and J are TRBV28 and TRBJ2-7; D is possibly TRBD1 (5 bases). The CDR3 sequence is 14 residues long. CDR1 is MDHEN and CDR2 is SYDVKM in the germline V gene. Trimming cost V 6 bases and J 3 bases, with 15 bases left between them. Written as DNA, the CDR3 is TGTGCCAGCAGGGTTTCCAGGGTAAACTACGAGCAGTACTTC. It translates to CASRVSRVNYEQYF.

V is TRBV7-8 and J is TRBJ2-7; 10 nucleotides match TRBD2. V was pared by 1 base and J by 6 bases, with 6 bases of the junction left unmatched. Germline V gene sequence: CDR1 SGHVS, CDR2 FQNEAQ. The CDR3 covers 15 residues. The CDR3 region is CASSLEGTSASEQYF. Here the CDR3 DNA reads TGTGCCAGCAGCTTAGAAGGGACTAGCGCGTCCGAGCAGTACTTC.